Listed here is a single T cell receptor (beta chain). The data derive from a study of T cells in tumors after PD-1 blockade. The assay was immunoSEQ multiplex PCR, and TCRdb's table has in-frame clones only and misses some. The sample contains approximately 47,000 clones, 70% to 85% of which appear only once. The sequence was collected from a human donor with advanced basal cell or squamous cell carcinoma (not recorded which). This specimen was PBMCs, taken before anti-PD-1 therapy.

As DNA, the CDR3 is TGTGCCAGCAGGCACACCGGGGAGCTGTTTTTT. Encoded protein: CASRHTGELFF. The chain joins TRBV3-1 (or the pseudogene TRBV3-2) to TRBJ2-2; D is unresolved. The CDR3 runs to 11 residues. Trimming took off 6 bases at V and 3 bases at J, with 2 bases between the two ends. Germline V gene sequence: CDR1 LGHDT, CDR2 YNNKEL (reference sequence).